The 4 T cell receptor beta chains presented below share a single source sample, sequenced in a study of patients and donors after allogeneic stem cell transplantation. Each CDR3 protein gets one entry after TCRdb re-called the RT-PCR reads with MiXCR. Among tens of thousands of distinct CDR3 sequences, less than 5% were seen once, and the ten largest hold about 2.5%. Sample: blood, either unsorted or a sorted T cell fraction (not recorded which). Receptors were obtained from a human donor who was either an allogeneic HSCT recipient or a stem cell or donor lymphocyte infusion donor (not recorded which). It is not recorded whose cells these are; they may come from a transplant donor.

In its sample, this clonotype was seen many times. J is TRBJ2-7 and V is TRBV20-1; possibly TRBD2 for D (5 bases). The germline gives CDR1 DFQATT, CDR2 SNEGSKA (reference sequence). V shed 3 bases and J shed 4 bases, with 10 bases lying between them. CDR3 length equals 12 residues. DNA for the CDR3: TGCAGTGCTAGCGGGGAGACTTACGAGCAGTACTTC. Translated: CSASGETYEQYF.

This clonotype was observed at least ten times. This rearrangement joins TRBV5-5 to TRBJ2-3; D ambiguous. Trimming shortened V by 1 base and J by 8 bases, and 20 bases separated the two germline ends. The germline CDR1 and CDR2 sequences are SGHKS and YYEKEE (reference sequence). There are 16 residues in the CDR3. The CDR3 region has the DNA TGTGCCAGCAGCTTGTCAGAAGGTGCCAGGTGGGGTACGCAGTATTTT. Encoded protein: CASSLSEGARWGTQYF.

This clonotype was detected many times. This CDR3 is CSASQGGQFF. The CDR3 coding sequence is TGCAGCGCTTCTCAGGGTGGGCAGTTCTTC. The chain couples TRBV29-1 to TRBJ2-1; maybe TRBD1 (5 bases). The CDR3 consists of 10 residues. Germline V gene data show CDR1 as SQVTM and CDR2 as ANQGSEA. V was trimmed by 7 bases and J by 12 bases, leaving 13 bases between them.

In this sample, this clonotype turned up many times. The CDR3 nucleotides are TGCAGTGCTAGTACAGGTCCCAATGAGCAGTTCTTC. Its protein is CSASTGPNEQFF. J is TRBJ2-1 and V is TRBV20-1; TRBD1 might be the D (5 bases). The CDR3 is 12 residues long. From germline, CDR1 is DFQATT and CDR2 SNEGSKA (reference sequence). The V end was cut by 3 bases, the J end by 6 bases, with 9 bases between.